This TCR beta chain was obtained from a study of blood T cell repertoires in COVID-19 (dated by TCRdb to the early 2020s). About the study as a whole: Samples covering the acute and convalescent phases of COVID-19 were provided by collaborators in the United States, Italy and Spain. Where HLA class I and class II types were available, the types were taken from metadata supplied by the sample provider, not from assay-based typing. The repertoires were released in a freely available public database meant as a resource for research on the immune response to SARS-CoV-2. The prospective study material was composed of cDNA or gDNA derived from T cells, B-cell-depleted T cells, or PBMCs. Deeply sampled blood TCRbeta repertoires from subjects exposed to, actively infected with, or recovered from COVID-19 were included in the dataset. The sample metadata nearly always contained a de-identified subject ID, COVID-19 status, age in years and sex. The samples were drawn from the first 160 participants of the ongoing ImmuneRACE study and from 950 to 1,500 subjects provided by 6 global collaborators. Overall study outcomes, separate from this receptor: Clinical and demographic metadata were provided uncurated, with the amount varying by source and participant.

TCRbeta CDR3 regions were amplified from genomic DNA by means of the immunoSEQ Assay, a bias-controlled multiplex PCR. Per the source publication's procedure: Nucleated cell counts per sample were estimated from amplification of reference gene primers within the assay. To quantify the absolute abundance of each unique TCRbeta CDR3 rearrangement, sequence reads were collapsed and filtered. For each sample, productive Simpson clonality was calculated by taking the square root of Simpson's diversity index across productive rearrangements. TCRdb provides this immuneACCESS table in a form limited to in-frame rearrangements. Some clones are lacking; in checked studies, under half of them reflect an unresolved V gene, and why the rest are absent is not known. From that table come the V and J calls and clone size; the DNA was used to work out D and trimming. This sample holds over 70,000 clones; about 85% were observed only once. Around 9.9% of the sample rests with the top ten.

The cysteine opens and the phenylalanine closes a CDR3 of 14 amino acids. Just CDR3 DNA is preserved here, 42 bases in frame from base 1. The V end loses 1 base and the J end loses 4 bases, and a stretch of 5 bases separates them. CDR1 MDHEN and CDR2 SYDVKM are derived from the germline V gene. One collaborating source in Seattle enrolled patients during active infection and followed them longitudinally through the course of disease. Each collaborating institution followed its own protocols to collect whole blood in K2EDTA tubes. For TCRbeta analysis, collaborator samples were shipped as frozen whole blood, as isolated PBMCs, or as DNA extracted from either sample type. About this clone itself: There is no known antigen for this receptor. No base quality values were provided; no much bigger clone lies one nucleotide off.

Sequencing input: peripheral blood. This sequence was found in a man aged 55 to 70 with COVID-19, enrolled during active disease. The chain is encoded by TRBV28 joined to TRBJ1-6; no D gene can be assigned with confidence. The DNA reads as follows: TGTGCCAGCAGTTTATCCGAGTATAATTCACCCCTCCACTTT. It translates to CASSLSEYNSPLHF.